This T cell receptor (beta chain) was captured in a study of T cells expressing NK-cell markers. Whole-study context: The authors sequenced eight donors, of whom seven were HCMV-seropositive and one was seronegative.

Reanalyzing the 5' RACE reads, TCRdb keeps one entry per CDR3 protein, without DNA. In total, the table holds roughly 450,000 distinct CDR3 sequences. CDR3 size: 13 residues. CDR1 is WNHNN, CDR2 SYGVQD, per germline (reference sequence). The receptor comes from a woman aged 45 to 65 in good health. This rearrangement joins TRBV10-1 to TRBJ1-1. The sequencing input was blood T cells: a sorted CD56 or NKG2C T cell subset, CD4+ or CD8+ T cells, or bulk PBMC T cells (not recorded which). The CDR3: CASSDPSRVSAFF.